This TCR beta chain originates from a study of regulatory T cells in long-lasting Graves disease (dated by TCRdb to the early 2020s). About the investigation overall: Newly diagnosed Graves' disease patients had taken antithyroid drugs for less than 3 months. Peripheral blood TCR sequencing and RNA sequencing compared persistent Graves' disease patients with newly diagnosed Graves' disease patients. The study was conducted in China and was registered as a clinical trial. A total of 33 samples underwent TCR sequencing, from roughly 13 patients with persistent Graves' disease and 20 or so patients with newly diagnosed Graves' disease.

The library was made by multiplex PCR. TCRdb records Illumina HiSeq 4000 as the sequencer. iRepertoire HTBI primers and Arm-PCR amplification of CDR3 regions were used to construct TCR beta libraries. PCR products were gel purified before sequencing. In the paper's pipeline: Gene usage analysis of CDR3 amino acid clonotypes relied on the 55 to 80 TRBV and 14 TRBJ segments identified across samples. COPE and FqMerger were used to merge the filtered high-quality paired reads into contigs. BLAST was used to align contigs to IMGT TRBV, TRBD and TRBJ reference genes, and CDR3 was defined according to IMGT. Any clonotype with a frequency above 0.1% was counted as a highly expanded clone. Shannon entropy was used to measure repertoire diversity, and the Gini coefficient was used to measure V-J evenness. A clonotype found in more than one individual was treated as public. Starting from the raw public reads, TCRdb applied fastp trimming at Q25, assembled clones with MiXCR and retained in-frame beta chains. Each CDR3 protein appears once, grouped with its most common genes and DNA. For this entry, the V and J calls and clone size follow TCRdb and not the study's own pipeline. The sample data list a few hundred thousand distinct CDR3 sequences, and 15% to 20% of these were observed just once. The ten most abundant clones make up over 20% of the sample.

The research as a whole found: Sequencing and analysis were limited to the TCR beta chain. Because the primary lesion, thyroid tissue, could not be accessed, the study looked at peripheral blood alone. Persistent disease showed preferential use of TRBV28, TRBJ1-2 and TRBJ2-5, whereas newly diagnosed disease favored TRBV20-1 and TRBJ2-1. Compared with newly diagnosed patients, persistent Graves' disease patients had lower TCR Shannon entropy and fewer highly expanded clones, which suggests clonal expansion. Patients with persistent disease shared more public clonotypes (fewer than 3,000) than newly diagnosed patients did (around 1,000). The small sample size was acknowledged by the authors as a limitation that may reduce accuracy.

Interpreted using the paper, the time point label stands for: newly diagnosed GD, antithyroid drugs for less than 3 months. RNA was extracted from PBMCs in TRIzol for both TCR sequencing and RNA sequencing. Graves' disease was diagnosed according to American Thyroid Association guidelines. Patients for the study were recruited at an endocrinology department in Xi'an, China. From each patient, 7.5 to 9.5 milliliters of peripheral blood was collected into an EDTA anticoagulant tube. Ficoll Paque Plus density gradient separation was used to isolate PBMCs, and no further T cell sorting was performed. RNA quality was checked with an Agilent 2100 Bioanalyzer and agarose gel, and concentration with a NanoDrop 2000. On this clonotype: Its binding antigen is unknown. Per-base quality was not reported, and no clone a single base away is much larger than it.

Measured from the cysteine to the phenylalanine, the CDR3 is 13 residues long. The kept DNA is CDR3 alone, 39 bases in frame from the first base. V was cut back by 3 bases and J by 5 bases, leaving a gap of 14 bases between them. The germline V gene (reference sequence) yields DFQATT for CDR1 and SNEGSKA for CDR2. The material was peripheral blood mononuclear cells (PBMCs), obtained at new diagnosis, from a patient treated with antithyroid drugs. This TCR was sampled from a female donor with Graves disease. The rearrangement joined TRBV20-1 to TRBJ2-7; tentative D gene TRBD1, with 5 bases matching. CDR3 sequence: CSARPPGINEQYF. The sequenced DNA is TGCAGTGCTAGGCCGCCAGGGATCAACGAGCAGTACTTC.